This passage covers 31 T cell receptor beta chains from one sample sequenced in a study of CD8 T cells in Susac syndrome. An amount of RNA that ranged from roughly 0.45 to 1 ug was reverse transcribed with random hexamers. MiXCR, run by TCRdb on the immunoSEQ multiplex PCR reads, gives a single entry per CDR3 protein. Among under 200,000 distinct CDR3 sequences, 90% to 95% were seen once, and the ten largest hold 0.095% to 0.12%. The sequenced sample was CD4+ T cells from PBMCs. The receptor source for this set is a human donor in good health.

This chain uses TRBV7-9 with TRBJ2-1, with TRBD2 matching 11 bases. This CDR3 is 15 amino acids long. Looked up from germline, CDR1 is SEHNR and CDR2 is FQNEAQ (reference sequence). V dropped 5 bases and J dropped 6; count of bases not matched to a gene: 6. This chain's CDR3 is CASSKLAGASNEQFF. CDR3 sequence (DNA): TGTGCCAGCAGCAAACTAGCGGGAGCGAGCAATGAGCAGTTCTTC.

The chain recombines TRBV29-1 with TRBJ1-1; no clear D gene. This CDR3 comprises 12 residues. CDR1 and CDR2 (germline): SQVTM, ANQGSEA. Trimming left V 2 bases short and J 2 bases short, with 6 bases between. CDR3 region: CSVETPNTEAFF. The CDR3 DNA reads as TGCAGCGTTGAAACGCCCAACACTGAAGCTTTCTTT.

CDR3 amino acids: CSVEGVTANTGELFF. For the CDR3, the DNA is TGCAGCGTTGAAGGGGTGACAGCGAACACCGGGGAGCTGTTTTTT. This chain joins TRBV29-1 and TRBJ2-2; D is possibly TRBD1 (5 bases). Germline V lookup: CDR1 SQVTM, CDR2 ANQGSEA. The CDR3 spans 15 residues. V was trimmed by 1 base and J by 0 bases, leaving 9 bases between them.

The V gene is TRBV7-9, the J gene TRBJ2-7; TRBD2 might be the D (6 bases). The length of the CDR3 is 13 residues. The germline V gene encodes CDR1 SEHNR and CDR2 FQNEAQ (reference sequence). Trimming stripped 5 bases from V and 1 base from J, with 9 bases between. CDR3 nucleotide sequence: TGTGCCAGCAGCACGGGGAGGTCCTACGAGCAGTACGTC. Its translation: CASSTGRSYEQYV.

The chain joins TRBV3-1 to TRBJ2-7; D might be TRBD1 (6 bases). The germline gives CDR1 LGHDT, CDR2 YNNKEL (reference sequence). V gave up 3 bases and J gave up 3 bases, with 9 bases separating them. This CDR3 has 13 amino acids. CDR3 bases: TGTGCCAGCAGCCACACAGGGCGCTACGAGCAGTACTTC. Amino acid sequence: CASSHTGRYEQYF.

The chain joins TRBV7-2 to TRBJ2-1; TRBD2 matches 11 bases. Per germline, CDR1 SGHTA and CDR2 FQGNSA. Germline trimming cut 8 bases from V and 6 bases from J; bases unmatched to any gene: 3. CDR3 length equals 13 residues. CDR3 in amino acids: CASQLAGANEQFF. The CDR3 DNA follows: TGTGCCAGCCAACTAGCGGGGGCCAATGAGCAGTTCTTC.

This chain joins TRBV2 and TRBJ2-5; D is unclear. Germline V gene data show CDR1 as SNHLY and CDR2 as FYNNEI. The CDR3 covers 14 residues. V was cut by 2 bases and J by 3 bases, with 10 bases left in between. As DNA, the CDR3 is TGTGCCAGCAGTGAAAGGTTAACAGAAGAGACCCAGTACTTC. Translation gives CASSERLTEETQYF.

The V and J genes are TRBV20-1 and TRBJ2-2, with 10 nucleotides matching TRBD2. This CDR3 has 16 amino acids. J lost 2 bases, V lost 6 bases, and 9 bases had no gene match. Germline V gene lookup returns CDR1 DFQATT and CDR2 SNEGSKA (reference sequence). CDR3 in amino acids: CSANSGRQANTGELFF. As DNA, the CDR3 is TGCAGTGCAAATAGCGGGAGGCAAGCCAACACCGGGGAGCTGTTTTTT.

The CDR3 here is CSARGGGVETQYF. CDR3 DNA sequence: TGCAGTGCTAGAGGAGGGGGCGTAGAGACCCAGTACTTC. The chain couples TRBV20-1 to TRBJ2-5; 7 bases match TRBD1. V was pared by 1 base and J by 4 bases, with 3 bases of the junction left unmatched. CDR1 DFQATT and CDR2 SNEGSKA come from the germline V gene (reference sequence). The CDR3 sequence is 13 residues long.

The chain employs TRBV3-1 and TRBJ2-3, with TRBD1 matching over 8 bases. This CDR3 is 14 amino acids long. V lost 2 bases, J lost 7 bases, and 5 bases stayed unmatched. The germline CDR1 and CDR2 sequences are LGHDT and YNNKEL (reference sequence). The CDR3 protein is CASSQNRGTNTQYF. The CDR3 DNA is TGTGCCAGCAGCCAAAACAGGGGGACAAATACGCAGTATTTT.

This clonotype was recorded only once. The chain employs TRBV29-1 and TRBJ2-7, with 8 nucleotides matching TRBD1. The J segment lost 2 bases and the V segment lost 3 bases, leaving 6 bases of the junction unmatched. The CDR3 has 14 amino acids. Per the germline V gene, CDR1 is SQVTM and CDR2 is ANQGSEA. The DNA of the CDR3 is TGCAGCGTTGAGGTAGGACAGGGAACCTACGAGCAGTACTTC. Translated, it gives CSVEVGQGTYEQYF.

This clonotype is a singleton in its sample. The rearrangement joins TRBV7-9 to TRBJ1-2; D is unclear. CDR1 is SEHNR and CDR2 is FQNEAQ in the germline V gene (reference sequence). V was shortened by 5 bases and J by 2 bases, with 12 bases between the two germline ends. There are 14 residues in the CDR3. The CDR3 sequence: CASSPGGRNYGYTF. The CDR3 DNA reads as TGTGCCAGCAGCCCCGGAGGCAGGAACTATGGCTACACCTTC.

The chain uses TRBV12-3 or TRBV12-4 and TRBJ2-1; perhaps TRBD1 as D (5 bases). The CDR3 loop spans 15 amino acids. V lost 3 bases, J lost 11 bases, and 20 bases lay in between. CDR3 amino acids: CASSFPRDGRSQQFF. In DNA form, the CDR3 reads TGTGCCAGCAGTTTTCCCAGGGATGGAAGAAGTCAGCAGTTCTTC.

The rearrangement links TRBV7-9 to TRBJ2-1; TRBD1 is a possible D gene (7 bases). V was clipped by 2 bases and J by 6 bases, with 14 bases between them. The CDR3 runs 15 residues. Germline V CDR1 and CDR2: SEHNR, FQNEAQ (reference sequence). CDR3 loop: CASSLRQGGFNEQFF. DNA of the CDR3: TGTGCCAGCAGCTTAAGGCAGGGGGGATTCAATGAGCAGTTCTTC. The whole variable domain, remainder taken from reference TRBV7-9 and TRBJ2-1, is DTGVSQNPRHKITKRGQNVTFRCDPISEHNRLYWYRQTLGQGPEFLTYFQNEAQLEKSRLLSDRFSAERPKGSFSTLEIQRTEQGDSAMYLCASSLRQGGFNEQFFGPGTRLTVL.

The V and J genes are TRBV25-1 and TRBJ1-1; TRBD1 aligns across 10 bases. From germline, CDR1 is MGHDK and CDR2 SYGVNS. The CDR3 is made up of 15 amino acids. The ends lost 1 base at V and 5 bases at J; junction bases unmatched: 4. The CDR3 here is CASSEFDRGQTEAFF. CDR3 DNA: TGTGCCAGCAGTGAATTCGACAGGGGGCAAACTGAAGCTTTCTTT.

The rearrangement uses TRBV20-1 and TRBJ2-1; D is undetermined. Trimming cost V 1 base and J 3 bases, with 16 bases left between them. The CDR3 loop spans 16 amino acids. Germline CDR1 is DFQATT and CDR2 is SNEGSKA (reference sequence). CDR3 sequence reads: CSARVRAADHYNEQFF. Written as DNA, the CDR3 is TGCAGTGCTAGAGTTCGGGCAGCTGATCACTACAATGAGCAGTTCTTC.

The chain uses TRBV18 and TRBJ2-1; tentative D call: TRBD2 (6 bases). Germline loops: CDR1 KGHSH, CDR2 LQKENI. CDR3 size: 14 residues. V dropped 3 bases and J dropped 8 bases, with 14 bases sitting between them. In DNA, the CDR3 is TGTGCCAGCTCACCCGTGGGAGGAATCGATGAGCAGTTCTTC. Translation gives CASSPVGGIDEQFF.

The chain recombines TRBV15 with TRBJ2-5; the D gene is possibly TRBD2 (5 bases). Germline CDR1 reads LNHNV; CDR2 reads YYDKDF (reference sequence). This CDR3 comprises 13 residues. Trimming pared 5 bases from V and 2 bases from J, leaving 9 bases between. This chain's CDR3 is CATSGSGQETQYF. CDR3 nucleotides: TGTGCCACCAGCGGGAGTGGGCAAGAGACCCAGTACTTC.

The CDR3 DNA follows: TGTGCCACCAGGGCGGAGAGCTCCTACAATGAGCAGTTCTTC. Translation gives CATRAESSYNEQFF. V and J are TRBV15 and TRBJ2-1; D is unclear. Trimming left V 6 bases short and J 0 bases short, with 9 bases between. CDR1 and CDR2 from the germline V gene are LNHNV and YYDKDF (reference sequence). The CDR3 sequence is 14 residues long.

This chain joins TRBV27 and TRBJ2-5; TRBD1 matches at 8 bases. This CDR3 spans 12 amino acids. Germline V lookup: CDR1 MNHEY, CDR2 SMNVEV (reference sequence). V lost 6 bases, J lost 5 bases, and 2 bases stayed unmatched. CDR3 DNA: TGTGCCAGCAGCAGGACAGGGGAGACCCAGTACTTC. It yields the protein CASSRTGETQYF.

The rearrangement joins TRBV29-1 to TRBJ2-3; D gene ambiguous. Germline assignment: CDR1 SQVTM and CDR2 ANQGSEA. This CDR3 comprises 16 residues. The V end lost 0 bases, the J end lost 4 bases, and 17 bases lay between the germline ends. CDR3 nucleotides: TGCAGCGTTGAAGATCCGGCCTCAAAAATAGCAGATACGCAGTATTTT. Translating it yields CSVEDPASKIADTQYF.

The CDR3 region is CASSPKTSGGDEQFF. In nucleotides, the CDR3 is TGCGCCAGCAGCCCAAAAACTAGCGGGGGCGATGAGCAGTTCTTC. This chain links TRBV5-1 with TRBJ2-1; 11 bases agree with TRBD2. The CDR3 sequence is 15 residues long. The V gene's germline CDR1 is SGHRS and CDR2 YFSETQ. V gave up 4 bases and J gave up 8 bases; unmatched junction bases: 8.

V and J are TRBV27 and TRBJ2-5, with no clear D. This CDR3 has 12 residues. CDR1 is MNHEY and CDR2 is SMNVEV in the germline V gene (reference sequence). V lost 5 bases and J 7 bases, leaving 11 bases between the germline ends. Written as DNA, the CDR3 is TGTGCCAGCAGTCCACAGCTTGGGACCCAGTACTTC. Its translation is CASSPQLGTQYF.

The chain has TRBV12-3 or TRBV12-4 and TRBJ1-1; no clear D. Trimming stripped 3 bases from V and 3 bases from J, with 11 bases between. The CDR3 length is 14 residues. The DNA of the CDR3 is TGTGCCAGCAGTTTCCACCTTCTCTACACTGAAGCTTTCTTT. This codes for CASSFHLLYTEAFF.

The rearrangement links TRBV7-9 to TRBJ2-7; 7 bases match TRBD1. Germline V gene lookup returns CDR1 SEHNR and CDR2 FQNEAQ (reference sequence). CDR3 length equals 13 residues. V lost 5 bases and J lost 6; bases outside the gene matches: 7. Here the CDR3 reads CASSLLTGSEQYF. The CDR3 DNA sequence: TGTGCCAGCAGCCTGTTGACAGGGAGCGAGCAGTACTTC.

The rearrangement uses TRBV20-1 and TRBJ1-2, with D hard to call. V was cut by 7 bases and J by 8 bases, with 14 bases left in between. CDR1 and CDR2 (germline): DFQATT, SNEGSKA (reference sequence). The CDR3 spans 11 residues. CDR3 loop: CSVRGVGGYTF. The CDR3 region has the DNA TGCAGTGTACGGGGTGTCGGAGGCTACACCTTC.

The CDR3 nucleotides are TGTGCCACCAGTGAACAGAGCTTCACCGGGGAGCTGTTTTTT. It codes for CATSEQSFTGELFF. J is TRBJ2-2 and V is TRBV24-1; no clear D gene. CDR1 KGHDR and CDR2 SFDVKD come from the germline V gene. The CDR3 loop spans 14 amino acids. V was cut by 4 bases and J by 4 bases, with 9 bases left in between.

This clonotype was seen just once. The J gene is TRBJ2-1, the V gene TRBV12-3 or TRBV12-4; perhaps TRBD2 as D (6 bases). CDR3 length equals 12 residues. V was clipped by 5 bases and J by 9 bases, with 11 bases between them. Here the CDR3 DNA reads TGTGCCAGCAGTGCCCCAGCGGGTGAGCAGTTCTTC. Its translation is CASSAPAGEQFF.

This clonotype has just one count. This rearrangement joins TRBV29-1 to TRBJ2-7; D perhaps matches TRBD1 (6 bases). This CDR3 has 12 residues. Germline CDR1 and CDR2: SQVTM and ANQGSEA. V was trimmed by 4 bases and J by 5 bases, leaving 12 bases between them. The CDR3 nucleotides are TGCAGCGTTGGAGGGGGTCCCAACGAGCAGTACGTC. This encodes CSVGGGPNEQYV.

On this clonotype: The junction does not match germline at one end; this may be a read error. The V and J genes are TRBV6-2 or TRBV6-3 and TRBJ2-5; 10 bases are a match to TRBD1. There are 12 residues in the CDR3. Per the germline V gene, CDR1 is MNHEY and CDR2 is SVGEGT. The CDR3 DNA follows: TGTGCCATCCATGGACAGGGGGAGACCCAGTATTTC. Its translation is CAIHGQGETQYF.

This clonotype was seen a single time. The V gene is TRBV29-1, the J gene TRBJ1-5; D perhaps matches TRBD1 (5 bases). The CDR3 is 13 amino acids. V lost 4 bases, J lost 7 bases, and 14 bases lay in between. From germline, CDR1 is SQVTM and CDR2 ANQGSEA. CDR3 sequence (DNA): TGCAGCGTTGTAGAGGTAGGGGACCAGCCCCAGCATTTT. Residues: CSVVEVGDQPQHF.